This TCR beta chain was retrieved from a study of T-cell reconstitution after alpha-beta-depleted transplantation in children. Details on this clonotype: What it binds is unknown.

Unique molecular identifiers were incorporated during preparation of the TCRbeta library. One entry per CDR3 protein results from TCRdb running MiXCR on the PCR reads. Among roughly 17,000 distinct CDR3 sequences listed, roughly 12% were seen once. The CDR3 has 17 residues. Trimming removed 4 bases at V and 2 bases at J, with 17 bases between. Germline V gives CDR1 SGHVS, CDR2 FQNEAQ. Whole-study findings and limits: Expanded graft clones numbering several hundred reportedly gave rise to alpha-beta T cells about two months after transplant. Some patients' high day-60 TCRbeta diversity was attributed to recipient cells surviving conditioning. By one year post-transplant, T-cell counts and diversity largely arose from T cells that were newly produced.

The starting material was PBMCs, mostly from graft donor cells, obtained 180 days after TCRalphabeta/CD19-depleted stem cell transplant. The clonotype originates from a boy younger than two who had a stem cell transplant for Wiskott-Aldrich syndrome, so the T cells may come from the graft donor. The chain recombines TRBV7-8 with TRBJ2-2; D gene ambiguous. The CDR3 region is CASSSWLIGANTGELFF. The CDR3 DNA reads as TGTGCCAGCAGCTCCTGGCTGATAGGCGCCAACACCGGGGAGCTGTTTTTT.